The table lists the clone carrying this TCR beta chain with a count of one. What it recognizes is unknown. Each CDR3 protein gets one entry after TCRdb re-called the reads with MiXCR. The sample comprises roughly 71,000 distinct CDR3 sequences, about three fifths of which are singletons, and 7.6% rests with the top ten. This sample was included in a study of type 1 regulatory T cells. On the study more broadly: This in vitro CD4 product, T-allo10, is enriched for Tr1 cells and alloantigen-specific.

T-allo10 cells from the graft donor were described as anergic, host-alloantigen-specific, and alloantigen-specific suppressors. The receptor was isolated from a human donor in good health. What was sequenced was cultured T cells, either the whole culture or a sorted T cell fraction (not recorded which). Stated subset: Tr1-enriched cell product generated in vitro against host alloantigens.

The CDR3 coding sequence is TGTGCCAGCAGCTTAGGGTTAATGGGGGCTGTCACTGAAGCTTTCTTT. Translation: CASSLGLMGAVTEAFF. The chain employs TRBV7-9 and TRBJ1-1; D perhaps matches TRBD1 (6 bases). V was trimmed by 1 base and J by 4 bases, leaving 16 bases between them. Germline V gene lookup returns CDR1 SEHNR and CDR2 FQNEAQ (reference sequence). The length of the CDR3 is 16 residues.